The T cell receptor beta chain described here comes from a study of blood T cell repertoires in COVID-19. Study at large: Sites in the United States, Italy and Spain provided acute and convalescent COVID-19 samples. From T cells, B-cell-depleted T cells, or PBMCs came the material, which was cDNA or gDNA.

The CDR3 consists of 15 residues. V was clipped by 0 bases and J by 5 bases; unmatched bases: 4. The V gene's germline CDR1 is SGDLS and CDR2 YYNGEE. This clone was detected only once. Data came from immunoSEQ multiplex PCR; TCRdb stores just in-frame clones and leaves some out. The data contain around 200,000 clones, about 87% of them singletons. This chain links TRBV9 with TRBJ2-1, with 8 bases identical to TRBD1. Input material: peripheral blood. This receptor was taken from a man aged 40-50 years with active or convalescent COVID-19. This chain's CDR3 is CASSVGGQGHNEQFF. The CDR3 region has the DNA TGTGCCAGCAGCGTAGGAGGACAGGGCCACAATGAGCAGTTCTTC.